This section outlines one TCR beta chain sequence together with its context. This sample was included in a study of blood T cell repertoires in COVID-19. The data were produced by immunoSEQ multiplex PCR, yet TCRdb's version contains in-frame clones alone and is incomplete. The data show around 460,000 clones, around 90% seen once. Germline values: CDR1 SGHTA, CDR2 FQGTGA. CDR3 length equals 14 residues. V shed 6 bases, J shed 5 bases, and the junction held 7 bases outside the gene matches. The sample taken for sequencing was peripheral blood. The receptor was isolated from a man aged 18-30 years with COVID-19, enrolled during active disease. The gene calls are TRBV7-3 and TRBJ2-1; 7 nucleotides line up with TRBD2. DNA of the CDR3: TGTGCCAGCAGTTTGCGGCGGGAGAACAATGAGCAGTTCTTC. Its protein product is CASSLRRENNEQFF. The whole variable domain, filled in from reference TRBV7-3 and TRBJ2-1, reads GAGVSQTPSNKVTEKGKYVELRCDPISGHTALYWYRQSLGQGPEFLIYFQGTGAADDSGLPNDRFFAVRPEGSVSTLKIQRTERGDSAVYLCASSLRRENNEQFFGPGTRLTVL.